The rows below give T cell receptor beta chains drawn from one sample of a study of shared clonotypes between healthy human individuals. The table came from immunoSEQ multiplex PCR; TCRdb's copy has only in-frame clones and leaves some out. The sample lists around 2.1 million clones; 95% were seen once. Sequencing was done on a sample of naive CD4+ T cells sorted from blood. These receptors originate from a man aged 18 to 30 in good health. CDR3s include the opening cysteine and the closing phenylalanine or tryptophan. Fields, in order: V gene, clone size, D gene, J gene, CDR3 DNA, CDR3 protein. D genes are given only for firm matches. A clone size is listed for some rows: how often the clone was seen (once, few, many), or a class if it is expanded.

v_call: TRBV2
clone_size: -
d_call: -
j_call: TRBJ2-7
cdr3_nt: TGTGCCAGCAGTTACCGGCCGGGCGAGCAGTACTTC
cdr3_aa: CASSYRPGEQYF

v_call: TRBV5-1
clone_size: -
d_call: -
j_call: TRBJ2-3
cdr3_nt: TGCGCCAGCAGCGTGGCAGGTTCAGGAGATACGCAGTATTTT
cdr3_aa: CASSVAGSGDTQYF

v_call: TRBV30
clone_size: -
d_call: -
j_call: TRBJ2-1
cdr3_nt: TGTGCCTGGAGTGTAGTTAGCGGAAATTACAATGAGCAGTTCTTC
cdr3_aa: CAWSVVSGNYNEQFF

v_call: TRBV5-5
clone_size: -
d_call: -
j_call: TRBJ2-3
cdr3_nt: TGTGCCAGCAGCTTGGCCAACAGGGCCCCCCTAGAGGGCACGCAGTATTTT
cdr3_aa: CASSLANRAPLEGTQYF

v_call: TRBV6-6
clone_size: -
d_call: TRBD2
j_call: TRBJ2-7
cdr3_nt: TGTGCCAGCAGTCTTGGACTAGCGGGCCGAGAGCAGTACTTC
cdr3_aa: CASSLGLAGREQYF

v_call: TRBV10-2
clone_size: -
d_call: -
j_call: TRBJ2-1
cdr3_nt: TGCGCCAGCAGTGAGATCCCGGGGGTTGGGGGTGAGCAGTTCTTC
cdr3_aa: CASSEIPGVGGEQFF

v_call: TRBV10-1
clone_size: -
d_call: -
j_call: TRBJ1-1
cdr3_nt: TGCGCCAGCAGTGCCGGTGAAGCTTTCTTT
cdr3_aa: CASSAGEAFF

v_call: TRBV7-9
clone_size: -
d_call: -
j_call: TRBJ1-6
cdr3_nt: TGTGCCAGCAGCCCCCCCACGGTAGTGGACGCCCCCCTCCACTTT
cdr3_aa: CASSPPTVVDAPLHF

v_call: TRBV5-1
clone_size: once
d_call: -
j_call: TRBJ2-1
cdr3_nt: TGCGCCAGCAGGGAAGCGATTACCTCCTACAATGAGCAGTTCTTC
cdr3_aa: CASREAITSYNEQFF

v_call: TRBV30
clone_size: -
d_call: TRBD2
j_call: TRBJ2-7
cdr3_nt: TGTGCCTGGACCACAGGACTAGCGGGAGGGCACGAGCAGTACTTC
cdr3_aa: CAWTTGLAGGHEQYF

v_call: TRBV5-4
clone_size: -
d_call: -
j_call: TRBJ2-5
cdr3_nt: TGTGCCAGCAGCACCGAGACGGGCCCCCAGTACTTC
cdr3_aa: CASSTETGPQYF

v_call: TRBV5-6
clone_size: -
d_call: -
j_call: TRBJ1-4
cdr3_nt: TGTGCCAGCAGCTGGGGGGGTCGTGAAAAACTGTTTTTT
cdr3_aa: CASSWGGREKLFF

v_call: TRBV19
clone_size: -
d_call: TRBD2
j_call: TRBJ2-1
cdr3_nt: TGTGCCAGTAGTGCTACCACTAGCGGGCAAAACAATGAGCAGTTCTTC
cdr3_aa: CASSATTSGQNNEQFF

v_call: TRBV7-2
clone_size: -
d_call: -
j_call: TRBJ2-3
cdr3_nt: TGTGCCAGCAGCTTAGCGGGGATTTTTAGCACAGATACGCAGTATTTT
cdr3_aa: CASSLAGIFSTDTQYF

v_call: TRBV30
clone_size: -
d_call: -
j_call: TRBJ2-2
cdr3_nt: TGTGCCTGGAGTGGGCCTGGAGGGTACACCGGGGAGCTGTTTTTT
cdr3_aa: CAWSGPGGYTGELFF

v_call: TRBV11-2
clone_size: once
d_call: -
j_call: TRBJ2-5
cdr3_nt: TGTGCCAGCAGTTCTGTACTCCTCTTAGAGACCCAGTACTTC
cdr3_aa: CASSSVLLLETQYF

v_call: TRBV28
clone_size: -
d_call: TRBD1
j_call: TRBJ2-1
cdr3_nt: TGTGCCAGCAGTTTTGGACAGGGGAACAATGAGCAGTTCTTC
cdr3_aa: CASSFGQGNNEQFF

v_call: TRBV6-5
clone_size: -
d_call: -
j_call: TRBJ1-1
cdr3_nt: TGTGCCAGCAGTTACTCGATGGGTGGCTTCGCTTTCTTT
cdr3_aa: CASSYSMGGFAFF

v_call: TRBV19
clone_size: -
d_call: TRBD1
j_call: TRBJ1-5
cdr3_nt: TGTGCCAGTAGGACCACAGGGGAGGGTAGCAATCAGCCCCAGCATTTT
cdr3_aa: CASRTTGEGSNQPQHF

v_call: TRBV5-3
clone_size: -
d_call: -
j_call: TRBJ2-1
cdr3_nt: TGTGCCAGAAGCCCAAGGGTCGGCAATGAGCAGTTCTTC
cdr3_aa: CARSPRVGNEQFF

v_call: TRBV5-1
clone_size: -
d_call: TRBD1
j_call: TRBJ1-2
cdr3_nt: TGCGCCAGCAGCTTGGGAGGGACAGGGGGCGGCTACACCTTC
cdr3_aa: CASSLGGTGGGYTF

v_call: TRBV6-6
clone_size: -
d_call: -
j_call: TRBJ1-5
cdr3_nt: TGTGCCAGCACCACGCAGGGTCAGCCCCAGCATTTT
cdr3_aa: CASTTQGQPQHF

v_call: TRBV6-5
clone_size: -
d_call: -
j_call: TRBJ1-2
cdr3_nt: TGTGCCAGCAGACCCCCCGTTGGGGATGCTTATGGCTACACCTTC
cdr3_aa: CASRPPVGDAYGYTF

v_call: TRBV4-1
clone_size: -
d_call: -
j_call: TRBJ1-5
cdr3_nt: TGCGCCAGCAGCCAAGAGGGCCATTCCAGCCCCCAGCATTTT
cdr3_aa: CASSQEGHSSPQHF

v_call: TRBV27
clone_size: few
d_call: TRBD1
j_call: TRBJ1-2
cdr3_nt: TGTGCCAGCAGTTTATCAACACAGGGGTCGGCTGGCTACACCTTC
cdr3_aa: CASSLSTQGSAGYTF

v_call: TRBV5-1
clone_size: -
d_call: -
j_call: TRBJ1-1
cdr3_nt: TGCGCCAGCAGCTTGACACTAGGAGGGAACACTGAAGCTTTCTTT
cdr3_aa: CASSLTLGGNTEAFF

v_call: TRBV6-4
clone_size: -
d_call: -
j_call: TRBJ2-2
cdr3_nt: TGTGCCAGCAGTCCGAAACCGTTGGGACAGAACACCGGGGAGCTGTTTTTT
cdr3_aa: CASSPKPLGQNTGELFF

v_call: TRBV5-4
clone_size: once
d_call: TRBD1
j_call: TRBJ2-1
cdr3_nt: TGTGCCAGCAGGGTTGCCGGGACAGCCTACAATGAGCAGTTCTTC
cdr3_aa: CASRVAGTAYNEQFF

v_call: TRBV6-1
clone_size: -
d_call: TRBD1
j_call: TRBJ2-7
cdr3_nt: TGTGCCAGCAGTAACAGGGGGCTCGAGCAGTACTTC
cdr3_aa: CASSNRGLEQYF

v_call: TRBV18
clone_size: -
d_call: -
j_call: TRBJ2-7
cdr3_nt: TGTGCCAGCTCACCGAGCCAGGGGAAGTACGAGCAGTACTTC
cdr3_aa: CASSPSQGKYEQYF

v_call: TRBV19
clone_size: -
d_call: -
j_call: TRBJ1-3
cdr3_nt: TGTGCCAGTAGTACCCCGGGGGCTGGAGGAAACACCATATATTTT
cdr3_aa: CASSTPGAGGNTIYF

v_call: TRBV30
clone_size: -
d_call: -
j_call: TRBJ1-1
cdr3_nt: TGTGCCTGGACCCTTAGAAGGGGCGACACTGAAGCTTTCTTT
cdr3_aa: CAWTLRRGDTEAFF

v_call: TRBV14
clone_size: -
d_call: -
j_call: TRBJ1-6
cdr3_nt: TGTGCCAGCAGCCACAGGGATGGGGGTTCACCCCTCCACTTT
cdr3_aa: CASSHRDGGSPLHF

v_call: TRBV18
clone_size: -
d_call: -
j_call: TRBJ2-7
cdr3_nt: TGTGCCAGCTCACCACAAGGCCCGACCTACGAGCAGTACTTC
cdr3_aa: CASSPQGPTYEQYF

v_call: TRBV6-6
clone_size: -
d_call: TRBD2
j_call: TRBJ2-2
cdr3_nt: TGTGCCAGCAGCCCTCCGGGACTAGCAGAAACCGGGGAGCTGTTTTTT
cdr3_aa: CASSPPGLAETGELFF

v_call: TRBV10-1
clone_size: -
d_call: TRBD2
j_call: TRBJ2-2
cdr3_nt: TGCGCCAGTAGCGGGAATATCCCCGGGGAGCTGTTTTTT
cdr3_aa: CASSGNIPGELFF

v_call: TRBV7-9
clone_size: -
d_call: TRBD1
j_call: TRBJ1-6
cdr3_nt: TGTGCCAGCAGCTTCGGACAGGTGGATAATTCACCCCTCCACTTT
cdr3_aa: CASSFGQVDNSPLHF

v_call: TRBV7-2
clone_size: once
d_call: TRBD2
j_call: TRBJ2-1
cdr3_nt: TGTGCCAGCAGCTTATATGCTAGCGGGTTGTACAATGAGCAGTTCTTC
cdr3_aa: CASSLYASGLYNEQFF

v_call: TRBV7-2
clone_size: -
d_call: -
j_call: TRBJ1-2
cdr3_nt: TGTGCCAGCACGATAGGGGGGAAGAGCTATGGCTACACCTTC
cdr3_aa: CASTIGGKSYGYTF

v_call: TRBV20-1
clone_size: once
d_call: -
j_call: TRBJ1-4
cdr3_nt: TGCAGTGCAGGCAACGAAAAACTGTTTTTT
cdr3_aa: CSAGNEKLFF

v_call: TRBV6-5
clone_size: -
d_call: TRBD1
j_call: TRBJ1-1
cdr3_nt: TGTGCCAGCAGTTACACAGGGGTGGCTTTCTTT
cdr3_aa: CASSYTGVAFF

v_call: TRBV30
clone_size: -
d_call: -
j_call: TRBJ1-6
cdr3_nt: TGTGCCTGCCGGGTAAACTCCTATAATTCACCCCTCCACTTT
cdr3_aa: CACRVNSYNSPLHF

v_call: TRBV18
clone_size: -
d_call: TRBD1
j_call: TRBJ2-7
cdr3_nt: TGTGCCAGCTCACCGCCGGGACAGAGCTCCTACGAGCAGTACTTC
cdr3_aa: CASSPPGQSSYEQYF

v_call: TRBV10-3
clone_size: -
d_call: -
j_call: TRBJ1-2
cdr3_nt: TGTGCCATCAGTGAAGACAGCAACTATGGCTACACCTTC
cdr3_aa: CAISEDSNYGYTF

v_call: TRBV29-1
clone_size: -
d_call: TRBD1
j_call: TRBJ1-4
cdr3_nt: TGCAGCGCCGCTCTGACGACAGGGGATAATGAAAAACTGTTTTTT
cdr3_aa: CSAALTTGDNEKLFF

v_call: TRBV5-1
clone_size: once
d_call: -
j_call: TRBJ2-5
cdr3_nt: TGCGCCAGCAGCTTGGCGCGGAGAGAGACCCAGTACTTC
cdr3_aa: CASSLARRETQYF

v_call: TRBV25-1
clone_size: -
d_call: -
j_call: TRBJ1-1
cdr3_nt: TGTGCCAGCCTCCCAGCGGGTCTGAACACTGAAGCTTTCTTT
cdr3_aa: CASLPAGLNTEAFF

v_call: TRBV7-9
clone_size: -
d_call: -
j_call: TRBJ1-1
cdr3_nt: TGTGCCAGCAGCTCACGGGGCCAGCTTGATGAAGCTTTCTTT
cdr3_aa: CASSSRGQLDEAFF

v_call: TRBV4-3
clone_size: -
d_call: TRBD1
j_call: TRBJ2-3
cdr3_nt: TGCGCCAGCAGCCAAGAACGACAGGGGGGCACAGATACGCAGTATTTT
cdr3_aa: CASSQERQGGTDTQYF

v_call: TRBV7-2
clone_size: -
d_call: -
j_call: TRBJ1-3
cdr3_nt: TGTGCCAGCAGCTTAGAGTCGGGACGGCTCGGAAACACCATATATTTT
cdr3_aa: CASSLESGRLGNTIYF

v_call: TRBV7-2
clone_size: -
d_call: TRBD1
j_call: TRBJ2-7
cdr3_nt: TGTGCCAGCAGATACCACAGGGGGCCGCATGAGCAGTACTTC
cdr3_aa: CASRYHRGPHEQYF

v_call: TRBV5-1
clone_size: -
d_call: -
j_call: TRBJ2-7
cdr3_nt: TGCGCCAGCAGCTTGGAGAGTAACTCCTACGAGCAGTACTTC
cdr3_aa: CASSLESNSYEQYF

v_call: TRBV6-1
clone_size: -
d_call: -
j_call: TRBJ1-6
cdr3_nt: TGTGCCAGCAGTGAACTGACGGCAGCGTACAATTCACCCCTCCACTTT
cdr3_aa: CASSELTAAYNSPLHF

v_call: TRBV30
clone_size: -
d_call: -
j_call: TRBJ2-2
cdr3_nt: TGTGCCTGGAGTGTTAATCTGAACACCGGGGAGCTGTTTTTT
cdr3_aa: CAWSVNLNTGELFF

v_call: TRBV6-6
clone_size: -
d_call: -
j_call: TRBJ2-7
cdr3_nt: TGTGCCAGCAGTAGAGTAGAGGGCGAGCAGTACTTC
cdr3_aa: CASSRVEGEQYF

v_call: TRBV5-1
clone_size: -
d_call: TRBD1
j_call: TRBJ2-2
cdr3_nt: TGCGCCAGCAGCTTGGGACAGGGGAACACCGGGGAGCTGTTTTTT
cdr3_aa: CASSLGQGNTGELFF

v_call: TRBV28
clone_size: -
d_call: -
j_call: TRBJ2-7
cdr3_nt: TGTGCCAGCAGTTTAGACCGCCAGTTCGGTTACGAGCAGTACTTC
cdr3_aa: CASSLDRQFGYEQYF